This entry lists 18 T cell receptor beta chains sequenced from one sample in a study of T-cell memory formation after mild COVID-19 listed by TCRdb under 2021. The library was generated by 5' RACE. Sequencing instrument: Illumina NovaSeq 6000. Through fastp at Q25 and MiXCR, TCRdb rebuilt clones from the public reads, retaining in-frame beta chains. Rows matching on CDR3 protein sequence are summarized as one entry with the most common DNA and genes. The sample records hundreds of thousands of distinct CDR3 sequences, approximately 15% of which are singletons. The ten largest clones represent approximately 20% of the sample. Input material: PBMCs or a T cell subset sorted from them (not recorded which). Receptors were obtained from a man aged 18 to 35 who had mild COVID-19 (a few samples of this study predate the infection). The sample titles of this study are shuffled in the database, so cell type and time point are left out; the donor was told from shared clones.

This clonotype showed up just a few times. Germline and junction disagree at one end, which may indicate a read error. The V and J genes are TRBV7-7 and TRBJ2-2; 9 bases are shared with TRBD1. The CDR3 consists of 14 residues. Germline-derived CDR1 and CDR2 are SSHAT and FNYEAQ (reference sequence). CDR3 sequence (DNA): TGTGCTAGCAGTTCCGGGACAGGGATCGGGGAGCTGTTTTTT. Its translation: CASSSGTGIGELFF.

The CDR3 loop is CASSPRPREKLFF. The CDR3 nucleotides are TGTGCCAGCAGCCCCCGACCGAGGGAAAAACTGTTTTTT. The chain uses TRBV9 and TRBJ1-4; D not certain. CDR1 is SGDLS, CDR2 YYNGEE, per germline. The CDR3 covers 13 residues. Trimming pared 4 bases from V and 8 bases from J, leaving 12 bases between.

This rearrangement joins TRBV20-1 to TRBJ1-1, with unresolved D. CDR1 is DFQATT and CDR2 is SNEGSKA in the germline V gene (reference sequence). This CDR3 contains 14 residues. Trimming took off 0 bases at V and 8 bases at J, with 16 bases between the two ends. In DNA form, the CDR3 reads TGCAGTGCTAGAGATCTACGACTGCTAGCAGAAGCTTTCTTT. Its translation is CSARDLRLLAEAFF.

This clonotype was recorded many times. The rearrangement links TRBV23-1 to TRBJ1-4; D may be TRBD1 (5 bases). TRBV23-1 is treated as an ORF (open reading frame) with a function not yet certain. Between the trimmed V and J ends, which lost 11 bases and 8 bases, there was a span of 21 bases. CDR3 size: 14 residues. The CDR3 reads CAGTQDSRGEKLFF. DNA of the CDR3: TGCGCCGGAACCCAAGACAGTCGGGGAGAAAAACTGTTTTTT.

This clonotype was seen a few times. For the CDR3, the DNA is TGCGCCAGCAGCCCCGGGGGAGGGTCGAACACTGAAGCTTTCTTT. Its translation: CASSPGGGSNTEAFF. The V call is TRBV5-1, the J call TRBJ1-1; D might be TRBD1 (5 bases). V gave up 4 bases and J gave up 1 base, with 14 bases separating them. Germline values: CDR1 SGHRS, CDR2 YFSETQ. This CDR3 is 15 amino acids long.

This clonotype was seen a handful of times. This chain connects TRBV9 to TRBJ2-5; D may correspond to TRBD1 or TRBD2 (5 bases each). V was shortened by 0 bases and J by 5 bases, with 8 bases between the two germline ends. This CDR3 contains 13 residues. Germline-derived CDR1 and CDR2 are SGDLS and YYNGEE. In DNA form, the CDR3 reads TGTGCCAGCAGCGTAGAGGGACGCGAGACCCAGTACTTC. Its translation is CASSVEGRETQYF.

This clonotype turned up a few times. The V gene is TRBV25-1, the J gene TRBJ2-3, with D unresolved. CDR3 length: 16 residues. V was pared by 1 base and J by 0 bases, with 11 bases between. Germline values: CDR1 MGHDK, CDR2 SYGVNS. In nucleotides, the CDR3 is TGTGCCAGCAGTGAATGGGGTCGTACTAGCACAGATACGCAGTATTTT. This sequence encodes CASSEWGRTSTDTQYF.

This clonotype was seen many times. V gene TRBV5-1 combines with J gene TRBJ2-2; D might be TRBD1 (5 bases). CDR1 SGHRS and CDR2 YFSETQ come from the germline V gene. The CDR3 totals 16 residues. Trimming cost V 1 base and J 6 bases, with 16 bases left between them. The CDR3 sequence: CASSLRRGTVPGELFF. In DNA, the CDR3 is TGCGCCAGCAGCTTGCGTAGGGGAACGGTCCCCGGGGAGCTGTTTTTT.

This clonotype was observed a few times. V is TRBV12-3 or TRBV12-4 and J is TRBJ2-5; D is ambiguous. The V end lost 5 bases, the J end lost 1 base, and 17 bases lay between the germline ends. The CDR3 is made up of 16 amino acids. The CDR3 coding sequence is TGTGCCAGCAGTCCCTCCGACGGCCCGGCCCAAGAGACCCAGTACTTC. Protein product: CASSPSDGPAQETQYF.

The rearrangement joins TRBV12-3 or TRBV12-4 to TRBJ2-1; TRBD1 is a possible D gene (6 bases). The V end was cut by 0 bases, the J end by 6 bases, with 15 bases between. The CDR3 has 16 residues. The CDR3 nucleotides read TGTGCCAGCAGTTTAGCGGGCTCAGGGGCGGGCAATGAGCAGTTCTTC. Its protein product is CASSLAGSGAGNEQFF.

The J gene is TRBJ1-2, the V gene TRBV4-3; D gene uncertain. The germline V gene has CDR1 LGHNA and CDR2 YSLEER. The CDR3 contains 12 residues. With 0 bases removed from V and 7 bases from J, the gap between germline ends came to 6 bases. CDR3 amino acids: CASSQDYRGYTF. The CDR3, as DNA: TGCGCCAGCAGCCAAGATTACCGTGGCTACACCTTC.

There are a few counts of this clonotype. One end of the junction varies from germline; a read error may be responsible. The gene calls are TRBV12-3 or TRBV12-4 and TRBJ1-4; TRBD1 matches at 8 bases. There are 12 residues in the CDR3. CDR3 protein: CASSLNFQGARF. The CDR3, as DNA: TGTGCCAGCAGTTTAAATTTTCAGGGGGCCCGGTTT.

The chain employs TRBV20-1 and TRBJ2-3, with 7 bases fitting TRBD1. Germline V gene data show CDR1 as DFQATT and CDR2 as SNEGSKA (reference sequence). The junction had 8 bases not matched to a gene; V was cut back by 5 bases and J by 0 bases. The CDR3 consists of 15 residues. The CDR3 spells CSAEQDRTSTDTQYF. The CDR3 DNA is TGCAGTGCTGAACAGGACAGGACTAGCACAGATACGCAGTATTTT.

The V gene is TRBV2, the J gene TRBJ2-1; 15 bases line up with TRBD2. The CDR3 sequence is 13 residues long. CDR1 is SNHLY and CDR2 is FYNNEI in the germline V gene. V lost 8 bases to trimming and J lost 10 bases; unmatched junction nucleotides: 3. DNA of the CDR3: TGTGCCAGCGGGGGACTAGCGGGGGGCGAGCAGTTCTTC. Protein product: CASGGLAGGEQFF.

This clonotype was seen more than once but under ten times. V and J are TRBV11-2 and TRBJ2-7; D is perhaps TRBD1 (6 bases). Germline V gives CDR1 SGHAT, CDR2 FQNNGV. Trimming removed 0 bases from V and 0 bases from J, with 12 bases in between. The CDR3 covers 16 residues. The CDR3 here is CASSLDGQRNSYEQYF. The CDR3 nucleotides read TGTGCCAGCAGCTTAGACGGACAGAGAAACTCCTACGAGCAGTACTTC.

CDR3 residues: CSARGGASGDTQYF. DNA for the CDR3: TGCAGTGCCCGAGGGGGGGCTAGCGGGGATACGCAGTATTTT. The chain joins TRBV20-1 to TRBJ2-3; TRBD2 matches 8 bases. V lost 6 bases, J lost 6 bases, and 11 bases stayed unmatched. Looked up from germline, CDR1 is DFQATT and CDR2 is SNEGSKA (reference sequence). There are 14 residues in the CDR3.

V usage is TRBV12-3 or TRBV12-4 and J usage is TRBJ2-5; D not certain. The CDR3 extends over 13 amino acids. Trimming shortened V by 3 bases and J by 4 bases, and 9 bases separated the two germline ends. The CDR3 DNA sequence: TGTGCCAGCAGTTTTGAGGTCCCAGAGACCCAGTACTTC. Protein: CASSFEVPETQYF.

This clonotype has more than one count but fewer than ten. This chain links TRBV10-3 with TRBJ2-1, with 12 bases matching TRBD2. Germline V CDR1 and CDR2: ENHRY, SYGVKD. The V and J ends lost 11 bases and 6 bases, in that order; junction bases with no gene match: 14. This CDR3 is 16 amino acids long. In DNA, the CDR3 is TGTGCCGTACTAGCGGGGGGTGCCGCACACACCAATGAGCAGTTCTTC. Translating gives CAVLAGGAAHTNEQFF.